These 13 T cell receptor beta chains share one sample of origin, sequenced in a study of tumor-infiltrating lymphocytes in primary liver carcinoma. From around 520 ng of total RNA, TCR beta-specific cDNA was reverse-transcribed using a constant-region primer. Libraries for TCR beta were built through three nested multiplex PCR rounds, which together made up a slightly modified ARM-PCR procedure. Investigators reported that the first two PCR rounds, at roughly 10 cycles each, used TRBV1-TRBV30 forward primers with a C-beta reverse primer. TCRdb ran MiXCR on the multiplex PCR reads and lists one entry per CDR3 protein. This table has 55,000 to 70,000 distinct CDR3 sequences, about three quarters appearing once. Bulk tissue was left unsorted, and RNA and DNA were co-extracted from around 18-30 mg of it. Material for sequencing was liver tumor tissue from sampling region 2. Subset described: tumor region T2, inferior pole. Source of these receptors: a man in his forties with primary liver carcinoma and hepatitis B virus infection.

As for this clonotype: Because the CDR3 is missing its conserved closing phenylalanine or tryptophan, this is likely a read error. This rearrangement joins TRBV12-3 or TRBV12-4 to TRBJ1-2; TRBD1 matches at 8 bases. CDR3 length: 15 amino acids. V shed 6 bases and J 4 bases; nucleotides not matched to a gene: 10. CDR3 residues: CASSLGQGAIYGYTL. CDR3 DNA: TGTGCCAGCAGCCTCGGGCAGGGGGCAATCTATGGCTACACCTTG.

J is TRBJ1-2 and V is TRBV19; D unresolved. Germline V gene lookup returns CDR1 LNHDA and CDR2 SQIVND (reference sequence). The CDR3 has 16 amino acids. CDR3: CISSIGPGFRPDGYTF. The DNA of the CDR3 is TGTATCAGTAGTATTGGCCCCGGATTTCGCCCGGATGGCTACACCTTC.

In this sample, this clonotype turned up once. The CDR3 here is CASSRGRLVGGEQFF. The CDR3 nucleotides read TGTGCCAGCAGTCGAGGTCGACTAGTGGGGGGTGAGCAGTTCTTC. The V call is TRBV4-2, the J call TRBJ2-1; maybe TRBD2 (6 bases). The CDR3 loop spans 15 amino acids. The germline gives CDR1 LGHNA, CDR2 YNFKEQ. V was cut by 6 bases and J by 9 bases, with 21 bases left in between.

This rearrangement joins TRBV5-6 to TRBJ2-7, with a weak D call TRBD2 (6 bases). CDR1 is SGHDT and CDR2 is YYEEEE in the germline V gene. This CDR3 region has 16 residues. V lost 4 bases and J lost 2, with 19 bases in between. CDR3 coding DNA: TGTGCCAGCAGCCTGTCGGGGGTAACTAGCACCTACGAGCAGTACTTC. Residues: CASSLSGVTSTYEQYF.

This clonotype came up a few times. This could be a read error, since a much larger clone is one nucleotide away. The gene calls are TRBV6-2 or TRBV6-3 and TRBJ1-1, with D possibly matching TRBD1 (6 bases). CDR1 is MNHEY and CDR2 is SVGEGT in the germline V gene. This CDR3 is 14 amino acids long. The CDR3 here is CASRRGGMNTEGFF. The CDR3 nucleotides are TGTGCCAGTCGGCGAGGGGGGATGAACACTGAAGGTTTCTTT.

Comments on this clonotype: An end of the junction does not agree with germline; a read error may underlie this. The chain employs TRBV14 and TRBJ2-7, with 7 bases aligning to TRBD2. CDR1 SGHDN and CDR2 FVKESK come from the germline V gene. This CDR3 has 14 amino acids. The CDR3 region is CVSSHRTCGSEQYF. CDR3 coding DNA: TGTGTCAGCAGCCACAGGACTTGCGGGAGCGAGCAGTACTTC.

Remarks on this clonotype: The junction and the germline gene differ at one end; a read error may be behind it. The gene calls are TRBV4-2 and TRBJ2-1; TRBD2 matches at 9 bases. Germline CDR1 LGHNA, CDR2 YNFKEQ. The CDR3 consists of 17 residues. DNA of the CDR3: TGTTCCAGCTGCCAAGAGGTAGCGGGGGCCTCCTACAATGAGCAGTTCTTC. Translation gives CSSCQEVAGASYNEQFF.

As concerns this clonotype: This may be a read error: a much more frequent sequence differs by one nucleotide. This chain links TRBV28 with TRBJ1-5, with a tentative D call TRBD1 (5 bases). The CDR3 has 14 amino acids. Germline CDR1 is MDHEN and CDR2 is SYDVKM. CDR3 loop: CANSNRLRNQPQHF. The CDR3 DNA reads as TGTGCCAACAGTAACAGGTTAAGAAATCAGCCCCAGCATTTT.

Concerning this clonotype: The germline gene is not matched at one end of the junction; a read error may be the cause. The chain recombines TRBV5-6 with TRBJ2-7; 14 bases align to TRBD2. Germline CDR1 reads SGHDT; CDR2 reads YYEEEE. The CDR3 runs to 15 residues. CDR3 protein: CARSLGLAGDYEQYF. For the CDR3, the DNA is TGTGCCAGGAGCTTGGGACTAGCGGGAGACTACGAGCAGTACTTC.

This clonotype was observed once. This likely comes from a read error, as the CDR3 has no conserved phenylalanine or tryptophan at its end. V gene TRBV6-5 combines with J gene TRBJ1-1; D uncertain. The CDR3 contains 14 residues. CDR1 and CDR2 (germline): MNHEY, SVGAGI. CDR3 coding DNA: TGTACCAGCAGTACTCCAAGGTTTAACACTGAAGCTTTCCTT. Translating it yields CTSSTPRFNTEAFL.

Points on this clonotype: No conserved phenylalanine or tryptophan is present at the end of the CDR3, so a read error is the likely explanation. The chain links TRBV7-9 to TRBJ2-3; possibly TRBD2 for D (5 bases). This CDR3 has 16 residues. CDR1 and CDR2 (germline): SEHNR, FQNEAQ (reference sequence). This CDR3 is CASSSNTGGPADSQYL. The CDR3 bases are TGTGCCAGCAGCTCCAACACCGGCGGGCCTGCAGATTCGCAGTATTTA.

Comments on this clonotype: The junction differs from germline at one of its ends, possibly a read error. This chain links TRBV4-1 with TRBJ2-3; 7 nucleotides line up with TRBD2. Germline CDR1 reads MGHRA; CDR2 reads YSYEKL. This CDR3 spans 18 amino acids. In nucleotides, the CDR3 is TGCTCCAGCAGCCAGACCATTGCCCTAGCGGTGGTCACCGATACGCAGTATTTT. This gives the protein CSSSQTIALAVVTDTQYF.

V and J are TRBV24-1 and TRBJ2-7; TRBD2 might be the D (5 bases). V was trimmed by 9 bases and J by 3 bases, leaving 11 bases between them. The germline CDR1 and CDR2 sequences are KGHDR and SFDVKD. CDR3 length: 12 residues. The CDR3 sequence is CATEGNIYEQYF. The CDR3 DNA sequence: TGTGCCACCGAGGGAAACATCTACGAGCAGTACTTC.